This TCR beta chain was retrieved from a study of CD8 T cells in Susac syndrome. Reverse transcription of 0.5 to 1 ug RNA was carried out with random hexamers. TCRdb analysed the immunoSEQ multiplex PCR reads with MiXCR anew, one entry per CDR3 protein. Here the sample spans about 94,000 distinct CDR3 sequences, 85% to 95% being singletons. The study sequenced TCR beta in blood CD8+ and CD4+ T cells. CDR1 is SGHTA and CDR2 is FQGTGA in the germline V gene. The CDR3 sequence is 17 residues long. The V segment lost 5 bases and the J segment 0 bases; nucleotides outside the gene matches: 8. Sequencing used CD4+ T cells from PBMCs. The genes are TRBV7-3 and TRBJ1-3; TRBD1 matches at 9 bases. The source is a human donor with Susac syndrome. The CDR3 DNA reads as TGTGCCAGCAGCCCGCGACAGGGGGGTGGCTCTGGAAACACCATATATTTT. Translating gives CASSPRQGGGSGNTIYF.